The 26 T cell receptor beta chains listed next were all sequenced from one sample in a study of OX40 agonist ivuxolimab in advanced cancers. TCRdb keeps only in-frame clones here, not all; method: immunoSEQ multiplex PCR. This sample has 15,000 to 20,000 clones, with approximately 88% found just once. The sequences come from CD4+ or CD8+ T cells sorted from blood, collected in a trial of the OX40 agonist ivuxolimab. Receptors originate from an adult with an advanced solid tumor such as melanoma, head and neck, liver or kidney cancer.

The rearrangement links TRBV7-9 to TRBJ2-7; D is unresolved. Per the germline V gene, CDR1 is SEHNR and CDR2 is FQNEAQ (reference sequence). CDR3 length equals 15 residues. V dropped 1 base and J dropped 2 bases, with 12 bases sitting between them. CDR3 DNA sequence: TGTGCCAGCAGCTTAGGTGACATCAGGACCTACGAGCAGTACTTC. Translation gives CASSLGDIRTYEQYF. The whole variable domain, filled in from reference TRBV7-9 and TRBJ2-7, reads DTGVSQNPRHKITKRGQNVTFRCDPISEHNRLYWYRQTLGQGPEFLTYFQNEAQLEKSRLLSDRFSAERPKGSFSTLEIQRTEQGDSAMYLCASSLGDIRTYEQYFGPGTRLTVT.

This sequence joins TRBV9 and TRBJ2-3, with D possibly being TRBD1 (5 bases). Germline loops: CDR1 SGDLS, CDR2 YYNGEE. The CDR3 length is 15 residues. The ends were cut back, 3 bases at V and 5 bases at J, with 16 bases in the middle. For the CDR3, the DNA is TGTGCCAGCAGCGCTCAAAGGGGATTGGGAGATACGCAGTATTTT. Translated: CASSAQRGLGDTQYF. Variable domain in full (rest from reference TRBV9 and TRBJ2-3): DSGVTQTPKHLITATGQRVTLRCSPRSGDLSVYWYQQSLDQGLQFLIQYYNGEERAKGNILERFSAQQFPDLHSELNLSSLELGDSALYFCASSAQRGLGDTQYFGPGTRLTVL.

The gene calls are TRBV7-2 and TRBJ2-1; D possibly matches TRBD1 or TRBD2 (5 bases each). V was pared by 4 bases and J by 1 base, with 17 bases between. CDR3 size: 17 residues. In germline, CDR1 is SGHTA, CDR2 FQGNSA. The CDR3 here is CASSSPIPGPSYNEQFF. In nucleotides, the CDR3 is TGTGCCAGCAGCTCACCAATCCCGGGACCTTCCTACAATGAGCAGTTCTTC.

The V gene is TRBV15, the J gene TRBJ1-3, with 7 bases lining up with TRBD1. V trimming: 1 base; J trimming: 2 bases; junction bases outside the gene matches: 8. Germline loops: CDR1 LNHNV, CDR2 YYDKDF (reference sequence). The CDR3 runs 17 residues. This chain's CDR3 is CATSRGLTGVPGNTIYF. CDR3 in DNA: TGTGCCACCAGCAGAGGCCTAACAGGGGTACCTGGAAACACCATATATTTT.

V gene TRBV19 combines with J gene TRBJ1-6; weak D call: TRBD1 (6 bases). The V gene's germline CDR1 is LNHDA and CDR2 SQIVND (reference sequence). CDR3 length equals 15 residues. The V end lost 6 bases, the J end lost 5 bases, and 14 bases lay between the germline ends. The chain's CDR3 is CASSGGDTHNSPLHF. CDR3 bases: TGTGCCAGTAGCGGTGGGGACACTCATAATTCACCCCTCCACTTT.

The V and J genes are TRBV4-1 and TRBJ2-7; 13 nucleotides agree with TRBD2. The CDR3 runs 18 residues. The germline V gene has CDR1 MGHRA and CDR2 YSYEKL. V lost 0 bases, J lost 2 bases, and 7 bases stayed unmatched. The DNA for the CDR3 is TGCGCCAGCAGCCAAGATCGACGACTAGCGGGAGGAACCTACGAGCAGTACTTC. Translation: CASSQDRRLAGGTYEQYF.

V usage is TRBV7-6 and J usage is TRBJ2-5; 7 positions agree with TRBD2. This CDR3 region has 13 residues. The J segment lost 7 bases and the V segment lost 3 bases, leaving 5 bases of the junction unmatched. The germline CDR1 and CDR2 sequences are SGHVS and FNYEAQ. CDR3 amino acids: CASSLGSGGTQYF. CDR3 coding DNA: TGTGCCAGCAGCTTGGGGTCGGGAGGGACCCAGTACTTC.

The chain has TRBV27 and TRBJ2-7; 9 positions agree with TRBD1. Losses at the gene ends were 6 bases for V and 2 bases for J; bases not matched to a gene: 5. The CDR3 extends over 14 amino acids. Per germline, CDR1 MNHEY and CDR2 SMNVEV (reference sequence). The DNA for the CDR3 is TGTGCCAGCAGCCCATGGACAGGGGCCTACGAGCAGTACTTC. It is translated as CASSPWTGAYEQYF.

CDR3 protein: CASSVTGSSPLHF. The CDR3 DNA reads as TGTGCCAGCAGTGTCACAGGGAGTTCACCCCTCCACTTT. V is TRBV28 and J is TRBJ1-6; tentative D call: TRBD1 (6 bases). In germline, CDR1 is MDHEN, CDR2 SYDVKM. The CDR3 length is 13 residues. V was pared by 5 bases and J by 9 bases, with 11 bases between.

The gene calls are TRBV30 and TRBJ2-4, with 9 bases identical to TRBD1. Germline V gene sequence: CDR1 GTSNPN, CDR2 SVGIG (reference sequence). The CDR3 spans 20 residues. The trim removed 3 bases at V and 1 base at J, leaving 19 bases unmatched. This CDR3 reads CAWSRLQDRGWGLAKNIQYF. Written as DNA, the CDR3 is TGTGCCTGGAGCCGCCTACAGGACAGGGGTTGGGGTCTGGCCAAAAACATTCAGTACTTC. Complete variable domain (other parts from reference TRBV30 and TRBJ2-4): SQTIHQWPATLVQPVGSPLSLECTVEGTSNPNLYWYRQAAGRGLQLLFYSVGIGQISSEVPQNLSASRPQDRQFILSSKKLLLSDSGFYLCAWSRLQDRGWGLAKNIQYFGAGTRLSVL.

The sample holds one count of this clone. V gene TRBV4-1 combines with J gene TRBJ1-6, with D perhaps TRBD1 (5 bases). Looked up from germline, CDR1 is MGHRA and CDR2 is YSYEKL. This CDR3 has 15 residues. Trimming took off 0 bases at V and 7 bases at J, with 10 bases between the two ends. The CDR3 region has the DNA TGCGCCAGCAGCCAAGATACAGGCGCCAATTCACCCCTCCACTTT. Its protein is CASSQDTGANSPLHF.

The rearrangement links TRBV4-1 to TRBJ2-5; TRBD1 matches 7 bases. V lost 3 bases to trimming and J lost 5 bases; unmatched junction nucleotides: 9. This CDR3 has 15 residues. The germline V gene has CDR1 MGHRA and CDR2 YSYEKL. In DNA form, the CDR3 reads TGCGCCAGCAGCCAGGGTGCGACAGGGCAGGAGACCCAGTACTTC. This codes for CASSQGATGQETQYF.

The chain carries TRBV7-9 and TRBJ2-4; 9 bases line up with TRBD1. The V and J ends lost 6 bases and 7 bases, in that order; junction bases with no gene match: 7. CDR3 length equals 14 residues. CDR1 and CDR2 from the germline V gene are SEHNR and FQNEAQ (reference sequence). The CDR3 region is CASRQGQGGNIQYF. As DNA, the CDR3 is TGTGCCAGCAGACAGGGACAGGGAGGGAACATTCAGTACTTC.

This chain links TRBV30 with TRBJ2-7, with TRBD2 matching 10 bases. Germline CDR1 and CDR2: GTSNPN and SVGIG (reference sequence). This CDR3 is built from 16 residues. Trimming cost V 2 bases and J 3 bases; bases outside gene matches: 10. The CDR3 sequence: CAWSPRVGTSVYEQYF. The CDR3 nucleotides read TGTGCCTGGAGTCCCCGGGTGGGGACTAGCGTCTACGAGCAGTACTTC.

The V and J genes are TRBV4-3 and TRBJ2-1, with 9 bases aligning to TRBD2. Per germline, CDR1 LGHNA and CDR2 YSLEER. Losses at the gene ends were 0 bases for V and 7 bases for J; bases not matched to a gene: 7. This CDR3 contains 16 residues. CDR3 in DNA: TGCGCCAGCAGCCAAGATCGCGGGGGGGCCAGGAATGAGCAGTTCTTC. The encoded protein is CASSQDRGGARNEQFF.

V and J are TRBV6-4 and TRBJ2-7; D not certain. The CDR3 runs 15 residues. V was shortened by 0 bases and J by 9 bases, with 18 bases between the two germline ends. Germline V gene data show CDR1 as MRHNA and CDR2 as SNTAGT. The CDR3 DNA reads as TGTGCCAGCAGTGACTCCGGGCAACGGATGTTCGGGCAGTACTTC. Amino acids: CASSDSGQRMFGQYF.

In nucleotides, the CDR3 is TGTGCCTGGAATCCGGGCAGCTTGAACACTGAAGCTTTCTTT. Protein: CAWNPGSLNTEAFF. V gene TRBV30 combines with J gene TRBJ1-1; D unresolved. The CDR3 loop spans 14 amino acids. CDR1 and CDR2 (germline): GTSNPN, SVGIG (reference sequence). The V and J ends lost 4 bases and 0 bases respectively, with 12 bases between them.

The chain employs TRBV10-3 and TRBJ2-1, with 9 bases aligning to TRBD2. Losses at the gene ends were 0 bases for V and 4 bases for J; bases not matched to a gene: 7. The CDR3 is 17 amino acids. Germline loops: CDR1 ENHRY, CDR2 SYGVKD. This CDR3 is CAISESPASGVYNEQFF. The CDR3 region has the DNA TGTGCCATCAGTGAGTCGCCGGCTAGCGGGGTGTACAATGAGCAGTTCTTC.

The chain joins TRBV6-5 to TRBJ1-5; 8 bases fit TRBD1. The CDR3 is 14 amino acids. With 2 bases clipped from V and 6 bases from J, the junction kept 3 bases outside the gene matches. Germline V gene lookup returns CDR1 MNHEY and CDR2 SVGAGI. This chain's CDR3 is CASSYTGTGQPQHF. The CDR3 bases are TGTGCCAGCAGTTACACCGGGACAGGTCAGCCCCAGCATTTT.

V gene TRBV5-6 combines with J gene TRBJ2-2; 7 nucleotides agree with TRBD1. The CDR3 sequence is 15 residues long. V lost 4 bases, J lost 1 base, and 4 bases stayed unmatched. CDR1 SGHDT and CDR2 YYEEEE come from the germline V gene. The CDR3 sequence: CASSLRQGNTGELFF. Here the CDR3 DNA reads TGTGCCAGCAGCCTTAGACAGGGGAACACCGGGGAGCTGTTTTTT.

The chain recombines TRBV11-1 with TRBJ2-5; TRBD1 matches at 9 bases. There are 14 residues in the CDR3. With V trimmed by 2 bases and J by 5 bases, 3 bases remained unmatched. Per the germline V gene, CDR1 is SGHAT and CDR2 is FQDESV (reference sequence). In DNA form, the CDR3 reads TGTGCCAGCAGCTTACGGGACAGGGATGAGACCCAGTACTTC. Its translation: CASSLRDRDETQYF.

This clone has only one observation. The CDR3 loop reads CASSSSGSSYNEQFF. The CDR3, as DNA: TGTGCCAGCAGCTCTAGCGGGAGCTCCTACAATGAGCAGTTCTTC. The chain couples TRBV11-2 to TRBJ2-1; the match to TRBD2 covers 10 bases. The ends lost 4 bases at V and 0 bases at J; junction bases unmatched: 0. The germline CDR1 and CDR2 sequences are SGHAT and FQNNGV. CDR3 length equals 15 residues.

The V call is TRBV2, the J call TRBJ2-1; TRBD2 matches at 15 bases. V was clipped by 10 bases and J by 7 bases; unmatched bases: 5. This CDR3 has 14 residues. Per the germline V gene, CDR1 is SNHLY and CDR2 is FYNNEI. CDR3 nucleotide sequence: TGTGCCACCTCGGGGACTAGCGGGAGGAATGAGCAGTTCTTC. Its translation is CATSGTSGRNEQFF. Drawing the rest from reference TRBV2 and TRBJ2-1, the complete variable domain is EPEVTQTPSHQVTQMGQEVILRCVPISNHLYFYWYRQILGQKVEFLVSFYNNEISEKSEIFDDQFSVERPDGSNFTLKIRSTKLEDSAMYFCATSGTSGRNEQFFGPGTRLTVL.

This chain uses TRBV9 with TRBJ1-3; the D gene is possibly TRBD1 (5 bases). CDR1 is SGDLS and CDR2 is YYNGEE in the germline V gene. V shed 3 bases and J shed 1 base, with 8 bases lying between them. CDR3 length: 14 amino acids. The CDR3 nucleotides read TGTGCCAGCAGCGCCCCAGGGTCTGGAAACACCATATATTTT. Protein sequence: CASSAPGSGNTIYF.

By frequency in the sample, this clone is medium-sized (0.01 to 0.1%). V usage is TRBV11-2 and J usage is TRBJ2-7, with 11 bases aligning to TRBD1. J lost 5 bases, V lost 5 bases, and 5 bases had no gene match. The CDR3 has 14 amino acids. Germline V CDR1 and CDR2: SGHAT, FQNNGV. DNA for the CDR3: TGTGCCAGCAGCCCGGACAGGGGGCTTGACGAGCAGTACTTC. It encodes CASSPDRGLDEQYF.

The V gene is TRBV19, the J gene TRBJ1-1; D might be TRBD1 (5 bases). The V end lost 3 bases, the J end lost 4 bases, and 12 bases lay between the germline ends. Germline assignment: CDR1 LNHDA and CDR2 SQIVND (reference sequence). This CDR3 is built from 14 residues. CDR3 sequence reads: CASSMAFRGTEAFF. The CDR3 DNA reads TGTGCCAGTAGTATGGCATTTAGGGGCACTGAAGCTTTCTTT.